The clone carrying this T cell receptor beta chain was found once. Its target is unknown. Here immunoSEQ multiplex PCR was the method, and the copy in TCRdb shows in-frame clones only, minus some. The sample holds millions of clones, around 94% seen once. The data are from a study of shared clonotypes between healthy human individuals. Germline V gives CDR1 MNHNS, CDR2 SASEGT. The J segment lost 7 bases and the V segment lost 2 bases, leaving 6 bases of the junction unmatched. CDR3 length equals 17 residues. Donors were Caucasian adults residing in Nashville, Tennessee, USA. General study points: It was only blood that was sampled, and tissue repertoires likely differ.

Sequenced input: naive CD4+ T cells sorted from blood. Subset meaning: CD45RA+ positively selected. This clonotype originated in a man between 18 and 29 years old in good health. This chain joins TRBV6-1 and TRBJ2-1, with 15 bases that match TRBD2. The CDR3, as DNA: TGTGCCAGCAGTGAAAGTTGGGGACTAGCGGGGGGTAATGAGCAGTTCTTC. Translation: CASSESWGLAGGNEQFF.